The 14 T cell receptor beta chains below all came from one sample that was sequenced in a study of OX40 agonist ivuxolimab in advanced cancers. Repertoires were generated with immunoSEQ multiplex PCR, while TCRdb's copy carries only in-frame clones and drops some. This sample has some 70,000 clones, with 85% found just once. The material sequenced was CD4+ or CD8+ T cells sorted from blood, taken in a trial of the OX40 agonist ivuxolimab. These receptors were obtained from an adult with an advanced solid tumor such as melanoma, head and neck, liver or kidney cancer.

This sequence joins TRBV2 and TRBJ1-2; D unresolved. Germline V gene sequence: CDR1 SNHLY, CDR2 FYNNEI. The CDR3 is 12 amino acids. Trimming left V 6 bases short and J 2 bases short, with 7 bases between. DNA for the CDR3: TGTGCCAGCAGCCGGGCCAACTATGGCTACACCTTC. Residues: CASSRANYGYTF.

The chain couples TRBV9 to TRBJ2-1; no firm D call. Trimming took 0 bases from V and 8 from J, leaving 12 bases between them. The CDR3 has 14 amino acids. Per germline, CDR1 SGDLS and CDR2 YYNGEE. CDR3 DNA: TGTGCCAGCAGCGTAGGTCAAGGGTACGATGAGCAGTTCTTC. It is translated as CASSVGQGYDEQFF.

The CDR3 region is CSVGGSSRNEQFF. As DNA, the CDR3 is TGCAGCGTGGGGGGTTCTAGCCGCAATGAGCAGTTCTTC. The chain links TRBV29-1 to TRBJ2-1; D may be TRBD2 (6 bases). Trimming shortened V by 6 bases and J by 6 bases, and 15 bases separated the two germline ends. The germline gives CDR1 SQVTM, CDR2 ANQGSEA. CDR3 length: 13 residues.

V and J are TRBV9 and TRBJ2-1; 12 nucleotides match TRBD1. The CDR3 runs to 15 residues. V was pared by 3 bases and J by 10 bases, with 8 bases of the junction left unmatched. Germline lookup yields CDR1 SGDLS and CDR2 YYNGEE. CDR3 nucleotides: TGTGCCAGCAGCGCCCGGGACAGGGGGCTAAGGGAGCAGTTCTTC. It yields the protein CASSARDRGLREQFF.

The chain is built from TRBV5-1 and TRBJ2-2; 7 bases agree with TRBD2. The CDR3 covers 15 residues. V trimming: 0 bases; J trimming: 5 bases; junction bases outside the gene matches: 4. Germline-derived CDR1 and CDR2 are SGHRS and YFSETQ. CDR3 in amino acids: CASSLATSRTGELFF. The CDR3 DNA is TGCGCCAGCAGCTTGGCGACTAGCAGAACCGGGGAGCTGTTTTTT.

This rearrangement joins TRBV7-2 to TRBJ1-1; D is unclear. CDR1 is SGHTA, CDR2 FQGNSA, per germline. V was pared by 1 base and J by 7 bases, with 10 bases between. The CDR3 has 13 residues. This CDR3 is CASSLGREIEAFF. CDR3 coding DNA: TGTGCCAGCAGCTTAGGTCGGGAGATTGAAGCTTTCTTT.

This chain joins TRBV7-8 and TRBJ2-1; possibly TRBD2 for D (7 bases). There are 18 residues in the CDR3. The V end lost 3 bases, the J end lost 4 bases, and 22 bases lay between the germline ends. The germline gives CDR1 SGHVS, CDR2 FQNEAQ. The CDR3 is CASSFRGAVSLEYNEQFF. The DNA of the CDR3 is TGTGCCAGCAGCTTTCGGGGGGCGGTGTCGTTGGAATACAATGAGCAGTTCTTC.

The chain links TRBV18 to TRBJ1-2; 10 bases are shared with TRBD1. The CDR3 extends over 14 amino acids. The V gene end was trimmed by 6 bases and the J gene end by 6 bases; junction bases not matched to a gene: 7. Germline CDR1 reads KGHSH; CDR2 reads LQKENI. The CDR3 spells CASSLDRGQDGYTF. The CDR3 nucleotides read TGTGCCAGCTCCCTCGACAGGGGGCAGGATGGCTACACCTTC.

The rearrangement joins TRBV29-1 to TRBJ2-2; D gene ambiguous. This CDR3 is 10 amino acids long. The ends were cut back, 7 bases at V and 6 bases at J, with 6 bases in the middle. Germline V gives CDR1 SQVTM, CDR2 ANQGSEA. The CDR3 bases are TGCAGCGCCCTTGCCGGGGAGCTGTTTTTT. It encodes CSALAGELFF.

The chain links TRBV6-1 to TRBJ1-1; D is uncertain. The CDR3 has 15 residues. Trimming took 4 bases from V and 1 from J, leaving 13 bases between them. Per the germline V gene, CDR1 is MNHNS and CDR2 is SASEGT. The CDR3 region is CASSATSWGNTEAFF. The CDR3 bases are TGTGCCAGCAGTGCTACGTCTTGGGGGAACACTGAAGCTTTCTTT.

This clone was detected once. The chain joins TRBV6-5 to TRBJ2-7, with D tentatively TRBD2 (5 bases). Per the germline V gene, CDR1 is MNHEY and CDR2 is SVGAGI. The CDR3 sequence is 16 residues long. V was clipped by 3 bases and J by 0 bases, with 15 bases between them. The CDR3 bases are TGTGCCAGCAGTTATACTAGGCAGACCCTCTCCTACGAGCAGTACTTC. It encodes CASSYTRQTLSYEQYF.

CDR3 sequence: CASSLAGVDQPQHF. CDR3 DNA sequence: TGTGCCAGCTCACTCGCCGGTGTGGATCAGCCCCAGCATTTT. The rearrangement uses TRBV18 and TRBJ1-5; D unclear. CDR3 size: 14 residues. The germline CDR1 and CDR2 sequences are KGHSH and LQKENI. V was pared by 4 bases and J by 5 bases, with 12 bases between.

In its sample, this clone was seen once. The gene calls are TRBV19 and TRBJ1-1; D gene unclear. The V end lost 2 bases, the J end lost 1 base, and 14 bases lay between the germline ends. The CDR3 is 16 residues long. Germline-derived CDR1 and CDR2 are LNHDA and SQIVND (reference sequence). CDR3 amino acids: CASSINTVGRNTEAFF. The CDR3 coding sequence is TGTGCCAGTAGTATAAATACAGTCGGCAGGAACACTGAAGCTTTCTTT.

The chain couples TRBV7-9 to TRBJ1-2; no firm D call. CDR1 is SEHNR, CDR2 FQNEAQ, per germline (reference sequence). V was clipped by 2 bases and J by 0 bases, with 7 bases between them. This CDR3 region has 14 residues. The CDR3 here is CASSLTGTNYGYTF. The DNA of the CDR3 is TGTGCCAGCAGCTTAACGGGGACTAACTATGGCTACACCTTC.